What follows are 17 T cell receptor beta chains derived from one specimen sequenced in a study of blood T cell repertoires in COVID-19. TCRdb's copy holds only in-frame clones and misses some; the assay was immunoSEQ multiplex PCR. Altogether fewer than 500,000 clones are present, 80% to 90% being singletons, with the ten largest covering roughly 0.76%. Sequencing was done on a sample of peripheral blood. Receptors originate from a man aged 18-30 years with COVID-19, enrolled during active disease.

V usage is TRBV19 and J usage is TRBJ2-1; 7 positions agree with TRBD2. Per the germline V gene, CDR1 is LNHDA and CDR2 is SQIVND (reference sequence). J lost 6 bases, V lost 5 bases, and 19 bases had no gene match. This CDR3 contains 18 residues. The CDR3: CASSPRREAGKWANEQFF. In DNA form, the CDR3 reads TGTGCCAGTAGTCCTAGACGGGAAGCGGGAAAATGGGCCAATGAGCAGTTCTTC.

The chain employs TRBV7-9 and TRBJ2-7, with 8 positions matching TRBD1. This CDR3 spans 16 amino acids. Trimming removed 3 bases from V and 1 base from J; junction bases left unmatched: 8. Germline CDR1 reads SEHNR; CDR2 reads FQNEAQ (reference sequence). CDR3 loop: CASSFVRGLPSYEQYF. CDR3 DNA sequence: TGTGCCAGCAGCTTCGTCAGGGGGCTCCCTTCCTACGAGCAGTACTTC.

J is TRBJ2-1 and V is TRBV27; 9 bases fit TRBD1. The CDR3 is made up of 15 amino acids. The V gene end was trimmed by 4 bases and the J gene end by 6 bases; junction bases not matched to a gene: 7. Germline CDR1 and CDR2: MNHEY and SMNVEV (reference sequence). The DNA of the CDR3 is TGTGCCAGCAGTTCCCCGGGACAGGGTTTCAATGAGCAGTTCTTC. Translating it yields CASSSPGQGFNEQFF.

The chain's CDR3 is CAWSALGQKSSYEQYF. Here the CDR3 DNA reads TGTGCCTGGAGCGCACTGGGACAGAAAAGCTCCTACGAGCAGTACTTC. This chain connects TRBV30 to TRBJ2-7, with TRBD1 matching 7 bases. The J segment lost 0 bases and the V segment lost 3 bases, leaving 11 bases of the junction unmatched. The CDR3 covers 16 residues. Germline values: CDR1 GTSNPN, CDR2 SVGIG (reference sequence).

The chain has TRBV7-9 and TRBJ2-2; 9 nucleotides agree with TRBD1. The germline gives CDR1 SEHNR, CDR2 FQNEAQ (reference sequence). Trimming cost V 1 base and J 4 bases; bases outside gene matches: 10. The CDR3 consists of 18 residues. Here the CDR3 DNA reads TGTGCCAGCAGCTTAGAACTGGGGACAGGGAGGTTCACCGGGGAGCTGTTTTTT. Its translation is CASSLELGTGRFTGELFF.

The chain employs TRBV7-2 and TRBJ2-1, with TRBD2 identical over 8 bases. The CDR3 length is 15 residues. J lost 8 bases, V lost 3 bases, and 9 bases had no gene match. Germline lookup yields CDR1 SGHTA and CDR2 FQGNSA. DNA for the CDR3: TGTGCCAGCAGCTTCGGAGGGACTAGTATCTATGAGCAGTTCTTC. This encodes CASSFGGTSIYEQFF.

J is TRBJ2-3 and V is TRBV6-6, with TRBD2 matching over 9 bases. In germline, CDR1 is MNHNY, CDR2 SVGAGI (reference sequence). V dropped 3 bases and J dropped 2; count of bases not matched to a gene: 6. There are 16 residues in the CDR3. CDR3 amino acids: CASSYRVAGVTDTQYF. The CDR3 DNA reads TGTGCCAGCAGTTATCGGGTAGCGGGAGTCACAGATACGCAGTATTTT.

The V call is TRBV7-9, the J call TRBJ1-2, with TRBD1 matching over 8 bases. Germline V gene sequence: CDR1 SEHNR, CDR2 FQNEAQ (reference sequence). V dropped 5 bases and J dropped 4; count of bases not matched to a gene: 9. This CDR3 comprises 15 residues. CDR3 amino acids: CASSPRSGGAYGYTF. The CDR3 DNA sequence: TGTGCCAGCAGCCCGCGGTCAGGGGGCGCCTATGGCTACACCTTC.

The chain couples TRBV9 to TRBJ1-1; the D gene is possibly TRBD1 (6 bases). The CDR3 length is 13 residues. Germline assignment: CDR1 SGDLS and CDR2 YYNGEE. The ends were cut back, 4 bases at V and 7 bases at J, with 14 bases in the middle. As DNA, the CDR3 is TGTGCCAGCAGCAAGGGGGGGCGGAGTGAAGCTTTCTTT. This translates into CASSKGGRSEAFF. Using reference TRBV9 and TRBJ1-1 for the parts outside the CDR3, the full variable domain is DSGVTQTPKHLITATGQRVTLRCSPRSGDLSVYWYQQSLDQGLQFLIQYYNGEERAKGNILERFSAQQFPDLHSELNLSSLELGDSALYFCASSKGGRSEAFFGQGTRLTVV.

The chain couples TRBV18 to TRBJ1-2; D is unclear. This CDR3 has 12 amino acids. Germline V gene lookup returns CDR1 KGHSH and CDR2 LQKENI. V lost 3 bases to trimming and J lost 6 bases, with 8 bases between them. CDR3 amino acids: CASSPDGHGYTF. The CDR3 DNA sequence: TGTGCCAGCTCACCTGATGGGCATGGCTACACCTTC.

The chain employs TRBV2 and TRBJ2-1; D might be TRBD2 (5 bases). The germline V gene encodes CDR1 SNHLY and CDR2 FYNNEI. The CDR3 is 11 residues long. The ends were cut back, 9 bases at V and 12 bases at J, with 15 bases in the middle. CDR3 nucleotides: TGTGCCAGTAAAGTATCGGAGGTGCAGTTCTTC. Its protein is CASKVSEVQFF.

The rearrangement links TRBV19 to TRBJ1-1; TRBD1 might be the D (6 bases). This CDR3 region has 15 residues. Trimming stripped 6 bases from V and 2 bases from J, with 16 bases between. Germline V gene lookup returns CDR1 LNHDA and CDR2 SQIVND (reference sequence). CDR3 sequence reads: CASRTTGRVNTEAFF. Here the CDR3 DNA reads TGTGCCAGTAGAACTACAGGGCGGGTTAACACTGAAGCTTTCTTT. Full variable domain (outside the CDR3, taken from reference TRBV19 and TRBJ1-1): DGGITQSPKYLFRKEGQNVTLSCEQNLNHDAMYWYRQDPGQGLRLIYYSQIVNDFQKGDIAEGYSVSREKKESFPLTVTSAQKNPTAFYLCASRTTGRVNTEAFFGQGTRLTVV.

The gene calls are TRBV7-3 and TRBJ2-5; 11 positions agree with TRBD2. The CDR3 runs 16 residues. In germline, CDR1 is SGHTA, CDR2 FQGTGA. The trim removed 6 bases at V and 10 bases at J, leaving 16 bases unmatched. The CDR3: CASSSDHLSGRAGQYF. DNA for the CDR3: TGTGCCAGCAGTTCAGACCACCTTAGCGGGAGGGCGGGCCAGTACTTC.

The genes are TRBV30 and TRBJ1-6; D not resolved. This CDR3 contains 15 residues. CDR1 is GTSNPN and CDR2 is SVGIG in the germline V gene (reference sequence). Trimming took off 4 bases at V and 0 bases at J, with 10 bases between the two ends. This CDR3 reads CAWKNGGSYNSPLHF. In DNA, the CDR3 is TGTGCCTGGAAAAACGGCGGCTCCTATAATTCACCCCTCCACTTT.

The chain has TRBV2 and TRBJ1-4; D might be TRBD1 (6 bases). Germline V lookup: CDR1 SNHLY, CDR2 FYNNEI. The germline V and J ends were trimmed by 4 bases and 5 bases, with 14 bases remaining between them. This CDR3 contains 15 residues. The CDR3 here is CASSVIGGGNEKLFF. For the CDR3, the DNA is TGTGCCAGCAGTGTTATAGGGGGTGGAAATGAAAAACTGTTTTTT.

The chain has TRBV24-1 and TRBJ1-5; D might be TRBD1 (6 bases). V gave up 3 bases and J gave up 0 bases, with 11 bases separating them. This CDR3 comprises 16 residues. Germline V gene sequence: CDR1 KGHDR, CDR2 SFDVKD. The CDR3 is CATSDPQGHSNQPQHF. The CDR3 nucleotides are TGTGCCACCAGTGATCCACAGGGACATAGCAATCAGCCCCAGCATTTT.

The chain combines TRBV15 with TRBJ2-1; D is ambiguous. The CDR3 loop spans 15 amino acids. Germline V gene sequence: CDR1 LNHNV, CDR2 YYDKDF (reference sequence). V gave up 1 base and J gave up 1 base, with 8 bases separating them. This CDR3 reads CATSRGGLSYNEQFF. As DNA, the CDR3 is TGTGCCACCAGCAGAGGTGGCTTATCCTACAATGAGCAGTTCTTC.